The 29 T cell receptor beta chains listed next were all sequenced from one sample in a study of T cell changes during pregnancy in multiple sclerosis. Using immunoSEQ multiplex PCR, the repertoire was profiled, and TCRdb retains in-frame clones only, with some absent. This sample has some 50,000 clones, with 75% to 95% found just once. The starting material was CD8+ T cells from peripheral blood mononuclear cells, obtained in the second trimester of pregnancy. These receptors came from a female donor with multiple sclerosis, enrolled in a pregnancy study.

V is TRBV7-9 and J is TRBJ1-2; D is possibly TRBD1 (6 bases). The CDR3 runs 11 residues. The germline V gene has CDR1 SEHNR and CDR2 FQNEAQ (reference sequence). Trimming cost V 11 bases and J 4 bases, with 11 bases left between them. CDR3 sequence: CAGRGTYGYTF. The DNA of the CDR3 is TGTGCCGGAAGGGGGACCTATGGCTACACCTTC.

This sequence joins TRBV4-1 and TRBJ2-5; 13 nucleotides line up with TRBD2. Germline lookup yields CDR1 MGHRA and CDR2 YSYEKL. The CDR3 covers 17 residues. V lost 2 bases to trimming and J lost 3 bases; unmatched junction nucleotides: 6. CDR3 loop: CASSQLTSGGAEETQYF. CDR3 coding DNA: TGCGCCAGCAGCCAACTTACTAGCGGGGGGGCCGAAGAGACCCAGTACTTC.

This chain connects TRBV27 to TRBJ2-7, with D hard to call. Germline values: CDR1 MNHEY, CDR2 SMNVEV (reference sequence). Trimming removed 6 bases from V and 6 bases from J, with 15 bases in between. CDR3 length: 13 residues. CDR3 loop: CASRVKRQSEQYF. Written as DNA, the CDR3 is TGTGCCAGCAGGGTAAAAAGACAATCCGAGCAGTACTTC.

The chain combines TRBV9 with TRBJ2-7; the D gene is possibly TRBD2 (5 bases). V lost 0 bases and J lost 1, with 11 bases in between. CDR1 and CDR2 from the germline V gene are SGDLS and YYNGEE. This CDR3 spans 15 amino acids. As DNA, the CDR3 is TGTGCCAGCAGCGTAGATGGCGGGCCGTCCTACGAGCAGTACTTC. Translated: CASSVDGGPSYEQYF.

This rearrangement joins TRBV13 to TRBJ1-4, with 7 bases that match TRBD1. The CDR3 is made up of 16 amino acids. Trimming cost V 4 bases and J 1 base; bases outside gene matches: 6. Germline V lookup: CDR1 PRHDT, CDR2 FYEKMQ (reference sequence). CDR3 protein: CASSSRDRGTNEKLFF. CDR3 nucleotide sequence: TGTGCCAGCAGCTCCCGGGACAGAGGAACTAATGAAAAACTGTTTTTT.

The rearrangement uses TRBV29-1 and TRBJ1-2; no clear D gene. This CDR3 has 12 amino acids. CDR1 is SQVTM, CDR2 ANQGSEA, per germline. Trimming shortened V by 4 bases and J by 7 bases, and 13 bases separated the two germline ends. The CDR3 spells CSVVHTGSGYTF. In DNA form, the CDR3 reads TGCAGCGTTGTTCACACCGGGAGTGGCTACACCTTC. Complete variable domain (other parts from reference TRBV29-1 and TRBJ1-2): SAVISQKPSRDICQRGTSLTIQCQVDSQVTMMFWYRQQPGQSLTLIATANQGSEATYESGFVIDKFPISRPNLTFSTLTVSNMSPEDSSIYLCSVVHTGSGYTFGSGTRLTVV.

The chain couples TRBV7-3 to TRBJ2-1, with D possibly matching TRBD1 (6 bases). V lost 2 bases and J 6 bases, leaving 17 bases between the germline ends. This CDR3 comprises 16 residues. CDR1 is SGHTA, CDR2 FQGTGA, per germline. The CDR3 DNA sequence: TGTGCCAGCAGCTTACGGGGACAAGGAAGTATCAATGAGCAGTTCTTC. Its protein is CASSLRGQGSINEQFF.

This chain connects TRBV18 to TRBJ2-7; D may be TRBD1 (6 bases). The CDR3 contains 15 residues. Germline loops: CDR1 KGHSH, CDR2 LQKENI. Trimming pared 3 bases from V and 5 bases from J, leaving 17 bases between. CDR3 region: CASSPLDSPKDEQYF. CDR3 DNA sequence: TGTGCCAGCTCACCGCTGGACAGCCCAAAGGACGAGCAGTACTTC.

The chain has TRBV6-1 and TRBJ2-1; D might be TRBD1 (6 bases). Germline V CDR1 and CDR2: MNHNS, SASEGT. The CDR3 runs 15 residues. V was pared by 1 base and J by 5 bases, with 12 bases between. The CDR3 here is CASSEVARGNNEQFF. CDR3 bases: TGTGCCAGCAGTGAAGTCGCCAGGGGTAACAATGAGCAGTTCTTC.

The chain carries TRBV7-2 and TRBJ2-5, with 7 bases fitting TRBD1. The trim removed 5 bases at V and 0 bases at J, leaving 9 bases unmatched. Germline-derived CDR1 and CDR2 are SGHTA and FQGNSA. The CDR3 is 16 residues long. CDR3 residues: CASSAPPGTDQETQYF. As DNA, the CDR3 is TGTGCCAGCAGCGCCCCCCCAGGGACAGACCAAGAGACCCAGTACTTC.

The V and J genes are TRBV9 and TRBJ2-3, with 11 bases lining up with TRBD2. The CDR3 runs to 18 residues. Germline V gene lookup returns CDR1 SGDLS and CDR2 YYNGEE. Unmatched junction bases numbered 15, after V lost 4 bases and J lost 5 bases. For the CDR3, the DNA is TGTGCCAGCAGCCCCTTGGGGAGTAGCGGGGGGGAGGGAGATACGCAGTATTTT. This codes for CASSPLGSSGGEGDTQYF.

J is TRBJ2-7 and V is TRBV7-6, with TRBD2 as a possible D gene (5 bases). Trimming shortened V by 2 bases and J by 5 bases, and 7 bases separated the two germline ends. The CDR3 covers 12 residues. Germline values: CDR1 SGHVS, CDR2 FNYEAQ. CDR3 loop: CASSLSGNEQYF. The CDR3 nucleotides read TGTGCCAGCAGCTTAAGCGGTAACGAGCAGTACTTC.

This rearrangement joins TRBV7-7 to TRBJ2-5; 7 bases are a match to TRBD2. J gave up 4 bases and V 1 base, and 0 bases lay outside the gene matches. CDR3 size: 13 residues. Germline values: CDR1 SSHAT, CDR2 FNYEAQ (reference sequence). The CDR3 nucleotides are TGTGCCAGCAGCTTAGGGGGGGGAGAGACCCAGTACTTC. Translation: CASSLGGGETQYF.

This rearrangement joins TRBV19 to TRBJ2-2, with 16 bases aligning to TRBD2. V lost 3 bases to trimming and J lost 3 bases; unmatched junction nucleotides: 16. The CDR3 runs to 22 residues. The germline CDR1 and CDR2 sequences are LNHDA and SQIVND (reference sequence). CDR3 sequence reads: CASSIPTNPGLAGGPYTGELFF. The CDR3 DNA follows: TGTGCCAGTAGTATTCCGACTAATCCGGGACTAGCGGGGGGGCCGTACACCGGGGAGCTGTTTTTT.

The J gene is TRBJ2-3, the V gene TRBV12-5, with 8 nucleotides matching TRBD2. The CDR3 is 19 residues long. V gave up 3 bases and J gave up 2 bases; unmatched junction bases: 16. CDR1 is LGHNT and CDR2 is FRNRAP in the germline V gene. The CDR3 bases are TGTGCTAGTGGTTTTGGTAGCGGGGAAAATCCTATTCACACAGATACGCAGTATTTT. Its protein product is CASGFGSGENPIHTDTQYF. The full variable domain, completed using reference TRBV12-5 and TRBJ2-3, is DARVTQTPRHKVTEMGQEVTMRCQPILGHNTVFWYRQTMMQGLELLAYFRNRAPLDDSGMPKDRFSAEMPDATLATLKIQPSEPRDSAVYFCASGFGSGENPIHTDTQYFGPGTRLTVL.

CDR3 amino acids: CASSRQGSPYNSPLHF. In DNA form, the CDR3 reads TGTGCCAGCTCAAGACAGGGGTCCCCCTATAATTCACCCCTCCACTTT. The rearrangement uses TRBV18 and TRBJ1-6, with 8 bases matching TRBD1. The CDR3 contains 16 residues. CDR1 is KGHSH, CDR2 LQKENI, per germline. With V trimmed by 5 bases and J by 2 bases, 5 bases remained unmatched.

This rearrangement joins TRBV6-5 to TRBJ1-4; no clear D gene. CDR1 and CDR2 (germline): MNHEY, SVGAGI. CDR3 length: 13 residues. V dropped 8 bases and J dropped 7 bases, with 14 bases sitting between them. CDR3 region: CASRLQWGEKLFF. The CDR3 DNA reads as TGTGCCAGCCGACTACAATGGGGTGAAAAACTGTTTTTT.

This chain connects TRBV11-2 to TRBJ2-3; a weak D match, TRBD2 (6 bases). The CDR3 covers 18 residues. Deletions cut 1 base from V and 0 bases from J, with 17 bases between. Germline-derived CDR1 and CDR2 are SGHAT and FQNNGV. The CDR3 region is CASSLVVPLGGSTDTQYF. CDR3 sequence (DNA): TGTGCCAGCAGCTTAGTCGTACCGCTGGGGGGTAGCACAGATACGCAGTATTTT.

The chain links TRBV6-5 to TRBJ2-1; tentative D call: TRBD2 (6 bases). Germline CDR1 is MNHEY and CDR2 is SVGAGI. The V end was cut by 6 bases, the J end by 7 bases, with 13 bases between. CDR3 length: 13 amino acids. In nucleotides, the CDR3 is TGTGCCAGCAGCCTCGCGGGGTGGAATGAGCAGTTCTTC. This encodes CASSLAGWNEQFF.

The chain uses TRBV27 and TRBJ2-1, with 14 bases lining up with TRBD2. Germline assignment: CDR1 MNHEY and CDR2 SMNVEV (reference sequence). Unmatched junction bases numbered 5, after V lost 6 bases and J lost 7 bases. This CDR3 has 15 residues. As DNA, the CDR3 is TGTGCCAGCAGAATGACTAGCGGGGGGGCAAATGAGCAGTTCTTC. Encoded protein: CASRMTSGGANEQFF.

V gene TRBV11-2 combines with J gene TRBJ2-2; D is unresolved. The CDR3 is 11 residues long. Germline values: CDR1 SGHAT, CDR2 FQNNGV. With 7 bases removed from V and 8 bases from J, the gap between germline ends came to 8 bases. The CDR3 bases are TGTGCCAGCAACAACCCAGGGGAGCTGTTTTTT. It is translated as CASNNPGELFF.

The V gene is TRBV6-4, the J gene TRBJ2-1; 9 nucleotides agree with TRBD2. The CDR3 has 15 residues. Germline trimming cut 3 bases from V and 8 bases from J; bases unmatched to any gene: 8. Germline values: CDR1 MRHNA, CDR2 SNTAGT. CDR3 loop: CASSEGGGAADEQFF. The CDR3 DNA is TGTGCCAGCAGTGAGGGCGGGGGGGCCGCCGATGAGCAGTTCTTC.

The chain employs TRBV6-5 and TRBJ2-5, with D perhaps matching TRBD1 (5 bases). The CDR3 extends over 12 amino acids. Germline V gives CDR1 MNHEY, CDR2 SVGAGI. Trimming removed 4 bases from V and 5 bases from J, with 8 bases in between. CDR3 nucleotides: TGTGCCAGCAGTTCAGCAGGGGAGACCCAGTACTTC. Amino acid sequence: CASSSAGETQYF.

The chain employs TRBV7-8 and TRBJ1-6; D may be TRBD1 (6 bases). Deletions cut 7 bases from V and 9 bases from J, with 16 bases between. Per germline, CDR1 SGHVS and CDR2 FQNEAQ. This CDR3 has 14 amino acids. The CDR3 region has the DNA TGTGCCAGCAAGTCACAGGGAGAAGTTTCACCCCTCCACTTT. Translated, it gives CASKSQGEVSPLHF.

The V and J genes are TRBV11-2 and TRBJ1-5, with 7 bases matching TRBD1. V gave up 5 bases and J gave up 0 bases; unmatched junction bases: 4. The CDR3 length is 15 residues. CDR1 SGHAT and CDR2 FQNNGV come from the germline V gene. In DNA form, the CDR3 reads TGTGCCAGCAGCGGAAGACAGGGTAGCAATCAGCCCCAGCATTTT. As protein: CASSGRQGSNQPQHF.

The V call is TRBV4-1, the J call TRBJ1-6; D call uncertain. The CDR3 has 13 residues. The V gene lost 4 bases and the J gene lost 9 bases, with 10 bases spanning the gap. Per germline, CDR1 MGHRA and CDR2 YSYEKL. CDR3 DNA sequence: TGCGCCAGCAGCCCCCTCGGCGGTTCACCCCTCCACTTT. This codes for CASSPLGGSPLHF.

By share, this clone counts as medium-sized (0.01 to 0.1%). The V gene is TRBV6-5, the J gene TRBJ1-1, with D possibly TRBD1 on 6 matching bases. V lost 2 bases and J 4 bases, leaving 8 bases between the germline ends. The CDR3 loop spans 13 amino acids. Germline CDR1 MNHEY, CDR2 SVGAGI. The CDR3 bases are TGTGCCAGCAGTTACCCAGGGGTCACTGAAGCTTTCTTT. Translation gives CASSYPGVTEAFF.

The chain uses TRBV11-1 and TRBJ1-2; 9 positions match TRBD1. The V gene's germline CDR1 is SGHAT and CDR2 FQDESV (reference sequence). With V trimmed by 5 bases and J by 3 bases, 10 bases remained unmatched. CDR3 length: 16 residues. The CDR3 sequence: CASSQGQGLGHYGYTF. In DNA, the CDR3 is TGTGCCAGCAGCCAGGGACAGGGCCTCGGACACTATGGCTACACCTTC.

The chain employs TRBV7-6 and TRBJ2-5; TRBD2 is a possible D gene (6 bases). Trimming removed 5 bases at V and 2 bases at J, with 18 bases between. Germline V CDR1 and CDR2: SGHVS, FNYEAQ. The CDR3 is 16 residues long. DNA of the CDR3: TGTGCCAGCAGCCATGGTGGAGGGCTCACACAAGAGACCCAGTACTTC. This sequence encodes CASSHGGGLTQETQYF.